This T cell receptor beta chain comes out of a study of human T cells and chemical hapten exposure. This clonotype was recorded many times. TCRdb reprocessed the RACE reads via MiXCR and lists one record per CDR3 protein. The repertoire consists of more than 250,000 distinct CDR3 sequences, with over 8% occurring once and the leading ten covering about 2.5%. The time point denotes: pre-sensitization, week 0. Treatment meaning: therapeutic diphenylcyclopropenone sensitization with weekly scalp DPC. Between the trimmed V and J ends, which lost 7 bases and 4 bases, there was a span of 14 bases. Germline loops: CDR1 SQVTM, CDR2 ANQGSEA. The CDR3 sequence is 12 residues long.

This sequence was found in a woman aged 40 to 49 with alopecia areata. Some clones in this sample may be carry-over from other donors' samples. The rearrangement joins TRBV29-1 to TRBJ2-7; D possibly corresponds to TRBD1 (6 bases). The input for sequencing was whole blood, taken in connection with sensitization to the hapten diphenylcyclopropenone (DPC). The CDR3 here is CSAGDVRYEQYF. For the CDR3, the DNA is TGCAGCGCAGGGGATGTACGTTACGAGCAGTACTTC.